The 23 T cell receptor beta chains below come from one sample, sequenced in a study of graft-versus-host responses after intestinal transplantation. Their specific antigens are unknown. This table comes from immunoSEQ multiplex PCR, and its TCRdb copy is limited to in-frame clones, with some not included. The sample records around 130,000 clones, roughly 92% being singletons. Sequencing used unstimulated CD4+ T cells sorted from spleen or lymph node cells, obtained before intestinal transplant. The receptors originated from a human donor who received an intestinal transplant.

This rearrangement joins TRBV5-1 to TRBJ1-1; D uncertain. Germline V gene lookup returns CDR1 SGHRS and CDR2 YFSETQ. The CDR3 covers 16 residues. V was shortened by 4 bases and J by 0 bases, with 16 bases between the two germline ends. Written as DNA, the CDR3 is TGCGCCAGCAGCCCGAGGACGGATAGTATGAACACTGAAGCTTTCTTT. Its protein product is CASSPRTDSMNTEAFF.

The genes are TRBV2 and TRBJ1-6, with 7 bases matching TRBD1. The V gene end was trimmed by 5 bases and the J gene end by 6 bases; junction bases not matched to a gene: 7. Germline CDR1 reads SNHLY; CDR2 reads FYNNEI. The CDR3 runs 15 residues. The CDR3 sequence: CASSKRQGGNSPLHF. The DNA of the CDR3 is TGTGCCAGCAGTAAAAGACAGGGAGGTAATTCACCCCTCCACTTT.

The V call is TRBV6-6, the J call TRBJ2-7; 10 positions match TRBD1. CDR3 length equals 15 residues. V lost 0 bases, J lost 6 bases, and 5 bases stayed unmatched. Germline CDR1 reads MNHNY; CDR2 reads SVGAGI (reference sequence). The CDR3 is CASSYSIGQGGEQYF. The CDR3, as DNA: TGTGCCAGCAGTTACTCGATCGGACAGGGGGGCGAGCAGTACTTC.

The genes are TRBV5-6 and TRBJ2-7, with TRBD2 matching 10 bases. CDR1 SGHDT and CDR2 YYEEEE come from the germline V gene. This CDR3 spans 15 amino acids. V gave up 1 base and J gave up 2 bases; unmatched junction bases: 3. CDR3 loop: CASSLLAGGPYEQYF. For the CDR3, the DNA is TGTGCCAGCAGCTTGTTAGCGGGGGGTCCCTACGAGCAGTACTTC.

The rearrangement links TRBV9 to TRBJ1-2; weak D call: TRBD1 (5 bases). There are 14 residues in the CDR3. V lost 3 bases to trimming and J lost 8 bases, with 17 bases between them. Germline CDR1 and CDR2: SGDLS and YYNGEE. This CDR3 reads CASSAPGPSVGYTF. CDR3 DNA sequence: TGTGCCAGCAGCGCTCCGGGGCCATCAGTCGGCTACACCTTC.

The V and J genes are TRBV6-1 and TRBJ2-2; D not resolved. Per the germline V gene, CDR1 is MNHNS and CDR2 is SASEGT. The germline V and J ends were trimmed by 8 bases and 0 bases, with 7 bases remaining between them. The CDR3 contains 13 residues. CDR3: CASGDPNTGELFF. Written as DNA, the CDR3 is TGTGCCAGCGGGGATCCGAACACCGGGGAGCTGTTTTTT.

The rearrangement links TRBV5-1 to TRBJ2-1; D is ambiguous. V was pared by 0 bases and J by 6 bases, with 4 bases between. This CDR3 region has 12 residues. Germline CDR1 and CDR2: SGHRS and YFSETQ. CDR3 in DNA: TGCGCCAGCAGCTTGGCCTCCAATGAGCAGTTCTTC. It specifies CASSLASNEQFF.

The chain couples TRBV19 to TRBJ2-7; 7 nucleotides align to TRBD2. The ends lost 7 bases at V and 2 bases at J; junction bases unmatched: 14. CDR1 LNHDA and CDR2 SQIVND come from the germline V gene (reference sequence). This CDR3 has 16 amino acids. CDR3 region: CASTPNGRDGTYEQYF. CDR3 bases: TGTGCCAGTACCCCAAATGGGAGGGACGGTACCTACGAGCAGTACTTC.

The count of this clone is one. V gene TRBV2 combines with J gene TRBJ2-3, with D unresolved. Germline CDR1 and CDR2: SNHLY and FYNNEI. This CDR3 region has 14 residues. V lost 3 bases to trimming and J lost 5 bases, with 12 bases between them. The CDR3 reads CASSDPPSVDTQYF. The DNA for the CDR3 is TGTGCCAGCAGTGACCCCCCAAGCGTAGATACGCAGTATTTT.

The V gene is TRBV4-1, the J gene TRBJ2-7; 8 bases line up with TRBD2. The V gene end was trimmed by 4 bases and the J gene end by 0 bases; junction bases not matched to a gene: 5. The V gene's germline CDR1 is MGHRA and CDR2 YSYEKL. The CDR3 covers 15 residues. The CDR3 bases are TGCGCCAGCAGCCTTAAAGGGACTAGCTCCTACGAGCAGTACTTC. It yields the protein CASSLKGTSSYEQYF.

The chain is built from TRBV7-9 and TRBJ2-7; TRBD2 aligns across 13 bases. The germline gives CDR1 SEHNR, CDR2 FQNEAQ (reference sequence). The CDR3 spans 15 residues. V was pared by 3 bases and J by 7 bases, with 6 bases of the junction left unmatched. Here the CDR3 DNA reads TGTGCCAGCAGCTTCGGACTAGCGGGGGCATGGGAGCAGTACTTC. It is translated as CASSFGLAGAWEQYF.

The chain carries TRBV11-2 and TRBJ1-1; no reliable D call. Germline assignment: CDR1 SGHAT and CDR2 FQNNGV. Trimming pared 1 base from V and 1 base from J, leaving 7 bases between. The CDR3 extends over 14 amino acids. CDR3 DNA sequence: TGTGCCAGCAGCTTAGGTTTACAGAACACTGAAGCTTTCTTT. It codes for CASSLGLQNTEAFF.

This sequence joins TRBV5-1 and TRBJ2-7; TRBD1 is a possible D gene (7 bases). There are 14 residues in the CDR3. Germline V lookup: CDR1 SGHRS, CDR2 YFSETQ. V was shortened by 4 bases and J by 3 bases, with 14 bases between the two germline ends. This CDR3 reads CASSRDSGGYEQYF. CDR3 in DNA: TGCGCCAGCAGCAGGGACTCAGGGGGCTACGAGCAGTACTTC.

V is TRBV2 and J is TRBJ2-3; maybe TRBD2 (5 bases). The V gene lost 1 base and the J gene lost 10 bases, with 12 bases spanning the gap. This CDR3 has 13 amino acids. Looked up from germline, CDR1 is SNHLY and CDR2 is FYNNEI. Here the CDR3 reads CASSEGEASPQYF. In nucleotides, the CDR3 is TGTGCCAGCAGTGAAGGAGAAGCTAGCCCGCAGTATTTT.

On this clone: Different DNA sequences within this sample yield the same CDR3. The chain recombines TRBV19 with TRBJ1-5; D ambiguous. This CDR3 is built from 12 residues. Deletions cut 2 bases from V and 1 base from J, with 0 bases between. Germline assignment: CDR1 LNHDA and CDR2 SQIVND (reference sequence). This chain's CDR3 is CASSISNQPQHF. Here the CDR3 DNA reads TGTGCCAGTAGTATAAGCAATCAGCCCCAGCATTTT. The whole variable domain, remainder taken from reference TRBV19 and TRBJ1-5, is DGGITQSPKYLFRKEGQNVTLSCEQNLNHDAMYWYRQDPGQGLRLIYYSQIVNDFQKGDIAEGYSVSREKKESFPLTVTSAQKNPTAFYLCASSISNQPQHFGDGTRLSIL.

V usage is TRBV7-9 and J usage is TRBJ2-5; a weak D match, TRBD2 (6 bases). CDR3 length: 15 residues. Trimming cost V 1 base and J 2 bases, with 11 bases left between them. CDR1 is SEHNR and CDR2 is FQNEAQ in the germline V gene (reference sequence). Here the CDR3 reads CASSLGLAAQETQYF. In DNA, the CDR3 is TGTGCCAGCAGCTTAGGATTAGCGGCTCAAGAGACCCAGTACTTC.

The chain uses TRBV5-1 and TRBJ1-1; 7 positions match TRBD1. Germline V CDR1 and CDR2: SGHRS, YFSETQ. The trim removed 1 base at V and 5 bases at J, leaving 8 bases unmatched. CDR3 length: 15 amino acids. The CDR3 is CASSLSISGGTEAFF. In DNA form, the CDR3 reads TGCGCCAGCAGCTTGAGTATTTCAGGGGGGACTGAAGCTTTCTTT.

This rearrangement joins TRBV30 to TRBJ1-2; the D is unclear. The CDR3 loop spans 15 amino acids. Per the germline V gene, CDR1 is GTSNPN and CDR2 is SVGIG (reference sequence). V lost 4 bases and J lost 7, with 22 bases in between. The CDR3 DNA follows: TGTGCCTGGAAAGGTGGGGATGGATCCCGGGGTGGCTACACCTTC. Translating gives CAWKGGDGSRGGYTF.

The chain uses TRBV6-5 and TRBJ1-2; D unclear. Germline-derived CDR1 and CDR2 are MNHEY and SVGAGI. Trimming removed 6 bases from V and 4 bases from J, with 12 bases in between. There are 13 residues in the CDR3. CDR3 residues: CASRTGIPYGYTF. The CDR3 coding sequence is TGTGCCAGCAGAACCGGCATCCCCTATGGCTACACCTTC.

The genes are TRBV6-1 and TRBJ2-3; D is uncertain. V dropped 3 bases and J dropped 0 bases, with 13 bases sitting between them. Germline CDR1 and CDR2: MNHNS and SASEGT. The CDR3 loop spans 16 amino acids. The CDR3 reads CASSDWNGPSTDTQYF. The CDR3 nucleotides read TGTGCCAGCAGTGATTGGAACGGTCCTAGCACAGATACGCAGTATTTT.

This sequence joins TRBV19 and TRBJ2-5; perhaps TRBD2 as D (5 bases). V was trimmed by 3 bases and J by 0 bases, leaving 5 bases between them. Germline V lookup: CDR1 LNHDA, CDR2 SQIVND (reference sequence). CDR3 length: 13 amino acids. CDR3 residues: CASSMRDQETQYF. CDR3 nucleotides: TGTGCCAGTAGTATGAGGGACCAAGAGACCCAGTACTTC. The full variable domain, with the rest looked up from reference TRBV19 and TRBJ2-5, is DGGITQSPKYLFRKEGQNVTLSCEQNLNHDAMYWYRQDPGQGLRLIYYSQIVNDFQKGDIAEGYSVSREKKESFPLTVTSAQKNPTAFYLCASSMRDQETQYFGPGTRLLVL.

The V and J genes are TRBV27 and TRBJ2-2; possible D gene TRBD2, 6 bases. The germline V gene encodes CDR1 MNHEY and CDR2 SMNVEV (reference sequence). The CDR3 extends over 15 amino acids. V was shortened by 7 bases and J by 5 bases, with 17 bases between the two germline ends. CDR3 bases: TGTGCCAGCACCCTTTCCGACCGGGGGACCGGGGAGCTGTTTTTT. It specifies CASTLSDRGTGELFF.

The chain is built from TRBV6-1 and TRBJ2-5; maybe TRBD2 (7 bases). Germline V gives CDR1 MNHNS, CDR2 SASEGT. The CDR3 runs to 14 residues. V lost 5 bases and J lost 5, with 15 bases in between. The CDR3 reads CASSRYREGETQYF. The CDR3 DNA follows: TGTGCCAGCAGTAGATACAGGGAGGGCGAGACCCAGTACTTC.